This entry is about one TCR beta chain. Time point meaning: cycle 4 day 1 (C4D1), after five to seven weeks of nivolumab. Autologous stem cell transplantation was followed by relapse in every patient, and brentuximab vedotin exposure varied. This entry comes from a study of PD-1 blockade in classical Hodgkin lymphoma. Using immunoSEQ multiplex PCR, the repertoire was profiled, and TCRdb retains in-frame clones only, with some absent. Of over 50,000 clones in the sample, about 89% were seen once. The CDR3 totals 13 residues. Trimming cost V 5 bases and J 8 bases, with 12 bases left between them. Germline V lookup: CDR1 MNHEY, CDR2 SMNVEV (reference sequence).

The chain joins TRBV27 to TRBJ1-4; D remains unclear. Source: peripheral blood mononuclear cells (PBMCs), taken before the fourth cycle of nivolumab. The receptor's source is a human donor with classical Hodgkin lymphoma. CDR3: CASSEEVGEKLFF. For the CDR3, the DNA is TGTGCCAGCAGTGAGGAGGTTGGAGAAAAACTGTTTTTT.